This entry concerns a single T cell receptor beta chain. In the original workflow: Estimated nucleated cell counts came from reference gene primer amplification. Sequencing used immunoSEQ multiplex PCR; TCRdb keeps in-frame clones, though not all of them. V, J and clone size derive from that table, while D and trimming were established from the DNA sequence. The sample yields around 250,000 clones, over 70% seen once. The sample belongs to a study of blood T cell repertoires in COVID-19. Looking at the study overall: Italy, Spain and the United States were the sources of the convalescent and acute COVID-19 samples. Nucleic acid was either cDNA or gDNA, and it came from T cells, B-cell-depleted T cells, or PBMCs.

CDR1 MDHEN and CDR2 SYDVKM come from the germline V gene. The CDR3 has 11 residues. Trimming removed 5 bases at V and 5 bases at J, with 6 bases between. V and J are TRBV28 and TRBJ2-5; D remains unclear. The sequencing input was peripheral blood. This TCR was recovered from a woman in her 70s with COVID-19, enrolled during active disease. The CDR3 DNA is TGTGCCAGCAGTACAATGGAGACCCAGTACTTC. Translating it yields CASSTMETQYF.